This T cell receptor (beta chain) emerged from a study of memory CD4+ T cells and cytomegalovirus serostatus. Study as a whole: This sample comes from healthy Belgian adults, 9 CMV seropositive, roughly 22 seronegative.

V lost 0 bases and J lost 8, with 14 bases in between. In germline, CDR1 is SGDLS, CDR2 YYNGEE. CDR3 length equals 15 residues. Original data processing: After removing out-of-frame reads, over 2 million distinct TCRbeta sequences remained. Clones were sequenced by immunoSEQ multiplex PCR, and TCRdb holds only the in-frame ones, with some missing. Clone size and V and J calls were adopted from that table, with D and trimming inferred from the DNA. The sample carries 25,000 to 30,000 clones, around 76% recorded once. Single viable CD3+CD4+CD8-CD45RO+ cells were sorted as the memory CD4+ T cells. Study results and caveats: The CMV-associated TCR signature appears largely within the CD4+ memory repertoire. CMV serostatus prediction reached median AUC roughly 0.95, or 0.91 with US-trained model.

Worth noting for this clone: Its matching antigen is unknown.

The rearrangement links TRBV9 to TRBJ2-2, with D hard to call. The sequencing sample was made of memory CD4+ T cells from blood. This clonotype was sampled from an adult in good health and CMV-seronegative. The CDR3 coding sequence is TGTGCCAGCAGCGTAGGGGTATCGGCAGGTGGGGAGCTGTTTTTT. Encoded protein: CASSVGVSAGGELFF.